This T cell receptor beta chain appears in the sequencing data of a study of blood T cell repertoires in COVID-19. Study background: T cells, B-cell-depleted T cells, or PBMCs supplied cDNA or gDNA.

Trimming took off 4 bases at V and 0 bases at J, with 9 bases between the two ends. The CDR3 consists of 15 residues. Looked up from germline, CDR1 is KGHDR and CDR2 is SFDVKD. Per the original methods: For nucleated cells, counts were estimated from reference gene primer amplification. Using immunoSEQ multiplex PCR, the repertoire was profiled, and TCRdb retains in-frame clones only, with some absent. The V and J calls and the clone size are those of that table, but D and trimming were determined from the DNA. The sample has under 200,000 clones, approximately 87% seen once; the top ten hold roughly 3.6%.

The sample consisted of peripheral blood. The TCR was taken from a man between 18 and 35 years old with active or convalescent COVID-19. The chain joins TRBV24-1 to TRBJ1-5; D unresolved. CDR3 nucleotide sequence: TGTGCCACCAGTGACCCAACAGCTAGCAATCAGCCCCAGCATTTT. Amino acid sequence: CATSDPTASNQPQHF.